Shown below are 28 T cell receptor beta chains from a single sample sequenced in a study of cytomegalovirus exposure and HLA in healthy donors. 60 Vbeta and 13 Jbeta primers were used in PCR. Libraries were prepared by immunoSEQ multiplex PCR; TCRdb keeps only in-frame clonotypes and omits some of them. The data show 95,000 to 120,000 clones, approximately 74% seen once. The sequenced sample consisted of PBMCs. Every receptor here comes from a woman aged 40 to 50 in good health and CMV-seropositive.

V usage is TRBV7-3 and J usage is TRBJ2-1; 11 positions agree with TRBD2. The CDR3 runs to 14 residues. V shed 0 bases and J 9 bases; nucleotides not matched to a gene: 1. Germline V lookup: CDR1 SGHTA, CDR2 FQGTGA. In DNA, the CDR3 is TGTGCCAGCAGCTTAACTAGCGGGGGGGGTGAGCAGTTCTTC. Protein sequence: CASSLTSGGGEQFF.

The chain has TRBV9 and TRBJ2-1; 12 bases align to TRBD2. Looked up from germline, CDR1 is SGDLS and CDR2 is YYNGEE. Trimming took 3 bases from V and 7 from J; bases not matched to a gene: 11. The CDR3 sequence is 17 residues long. CDR3 nucleotide sequence: TGTGCCAGCAGCGCCCGGGCTAGCGGGAGGGCCCTAAATGAGCAGTTCTTC. Encoded protein: CASSARASGRALNEQFF.

The V gene is TRBV10-3, the J gene TRBJ2-7; 10 bases line up with TRBD1. This CDR3 comprises 14 residues. V trimming: 7 bases; J trimming: 0 bases; junction bases outside the gene matches: 3. Germline loops: CDR1 ENHRY, CDR2 SYGVKD. CDR3 residues: CAINRDRGSYEQYF. CDR3 bases: TGTGCCATCAACCGGGACAGGGGCTCCTACGAGCAGTACTTC.

CDR3 DNA sequence: TGTGCCAGCAGCTTTGCGGACAGGGACAACAATGAGCAGTTCTTC. It specifies CASSFADRDNNEQFF. The chain joins TRBV13 to TRBJ2-1; 8 bases are shared with TRBD1. Unmatched junction bases numbered 6, after V lost 3 bases and J lost 5 bases. Germline assignment: CDR1 PRHDT and CDR2 FYEKMQ (reference sequence). This CDR3 is built from 15 residues.

The chain's CDR3 is CASRGPAGTSTDTQYF. The DNA for the CDR3 is TGTGCCAGCAGGGGGCCAGCGGGGACTAGCACAGATACGCAGTATTTT. The chain employs TRBV7-9 and TRBJ2-3, with 7 bases fitting TRBD2. The CDR3 consists of 16 residues. Trimming cost V 6 bases and J 0 bases; bases outside gene matches: 9. Per germline, CDR1 SEHNR and CDR2 FQNEAQ (reference sequence).

The sample holds a few counts of this clone. The chain joins TRBV28 to TRBJ2-7; D ambiguous. Per germline, CDR1 MDHEN and CDR2 SYDVKM. CDR3 length: 14 residues. V was shortened by 2 bases and J by 0 bases, with 8 bases between the two germline ends. The CDR3 is CASSLGLTSYEQYF. The CDR3 region has the DNA TGTGCCAGCAGTTTAGGGCTAACCTCCTACGAGCAGTACTTC.

The rearrangement uses TRBV19 and TRBJ2-5, with D possibly matching TRBD2 (5 bases). In germline, CDR1 is LNHDA, CDR2 SQIVND (reference sequence). The V and J ends lost 6 bases and 4 bases respectively, with 15 bases between them. The CDR3 is 14 amino acids. The CDR3, as DNA: TGTGCCAGTAGAGGTCGTCCGCGGGTAGAGACCCAGTACTTC. It translates to CASRGRPRVETQYF.

This chain connects TRBV28 to TRBJ2-5; D perhaps matches TRBD1 (6 bases). This CDR3 comprises 14 residues. Between the trimmed V and J ends, which lost 5 bases and 4 bases, there was a span of 14 bases. Germline V gene data show CDR1 as MDHEN and CDR2 as SYDVKM. The CDR3 region is CASSPGIGGETQYF. CDR3 nucleotides: TGTGCCAGCAGTCCCGGGATAGGGGGAGAGACCCAGTACTTC.

The V call is TRBV5-4, the J call TRBJ1-4; 9 bases agree with TRBD1. Trimming removed 3 bases from V and 8 bases from J; junction bases left unmatched: 5. This CDR3 comprises 14 residues. Germline V gene sequence: CDR1 SGHNT, CDR2 YYREEE (reference sequence). This CDR3 is CASSSGTGNEKLFF. As DNA, the CDR3 is TGTGCCAGCAGCTCCGGGACAGGGAACGAAAAACTGTTTTTT.

The V and J genes are TRBV7-9 and TRBJ1-2; 8 nucleotides line up with TRBD1. Germline V gene sequence: CDR1 SEHNR, CDR2 FQNEAQ (reference sequence). This CDR3 spans 13 amino acids. V trimming: 4 bases; J trimming: 9 bases; junction bases outside the gene matches: 7. The CDR3 DNA follows: TGTGCCAGCAGCTCCCGGGACAGGTACAGCTACACCTTC. It is translated as CASSSRDRYSYTF. Full variable domain (outside the CDR3, taken from reference TRBV7-9 and TRBJ1-2): DTGVSQNPRHKITKRGQNVTFRCDPISEHNRLYWYRQTLGQGPEFLTYFQNEAQLEKSRLLSDRFSAERPKGSFSTLEIQRTEQGDSAMYLCASSSRDRYSYTFGSGTRLTVV.

This clone has a handful of counts. This chain links TRBV11-3 with TRBJ2-7, with TRBD1 matching over 7 bases. The CDR3 contains 14 residues. Germline V gene lookup returns CDR1 SGHNT and CDR2 YENEEA. With V trimmed by 4 bases and J by 3 bases, 6 bases remained unmatched. CDR3 nucleotides: TGTGCCAGCAGCTCTCAGACAGGGCGCTACGAGCAGTACTTC. Its translation is CASSSQTGRYEQYF.

This rearrangement joins TRBV5-6 to TRBJ2-7, with TRBD1 identical over 9 bases. Unmatched junction bases numbered 13, after V lost 4 bases and J lost 5 bases. The germline gives CDR1 SGHDT, CDR2 YYEEEE. This CDR3 has 16 residues. CDR3 region: CASSLFGTGSFHEQYF. In DNA form, the CDR3 reads TGTGCCAGCAGCCTGTTTGGGACAGGGAGCTTCCACGAGCAGTACTTC.

This clone showed up just a few times. The V gene is TRBV2, the J gene TRBJ2-5; 7 bases are shared with TRBD2. The germline V gene encodes CDR1 SNHLY and CDR2 FYNNEI. V shed 2 bases and J 2 bases; nucleotides not matched to a gene: 5. This CDR3 contains 15 residues. CDR3 DNA sequence: TGTGCCAGCAGTGAATGGGGGGGACTACAAGAGACCCAGTACTTC. Its protein is CASSEWGGLQETQYF. The entire variable domain, with the rest obtained from reference TRBV2 and TRBJ2-5, is as follows: EPEVTQTPSHQVTQMGQEVILRCVPISNHLYFYWYRQILGQKVEFLVSFYNNEISEKSEIFDDQFSVERPDGSNFTLKIRSTKLEDSAMYFCASSEWGGLQETQYFGPGTRLLVL.

The rearrangement uses TRBV6-6 and TRBJ2-3, with 7 bases lining up with TRBD2. Germline loops: CDR1 MNHNY, CDR2 SVGAGI (reference sequence). CDR3 size: 15 residues. With 5 bases clipped from V and 0 bases from J, the junction kept 5 bases outside the gene matches. The CDR3: CASSRQRGSTDTQYF. The CDR3 region has the DNA TGTGCCAGCAGTCGCCAGCGGGGAAGCACAGATACGCAGTATTTT.

The chain couples TRBV27 to TRBJ1-6, with a weak D call TRBD1 (5 bases). V lost 2 bases, J lost 7 bases, and 15 bases lay in between. The CDR3 has 16 residues. The germline gives CDR1 MNHEY, CDR2 SMNVEV (reference sequence). CDR3 nucleotides: TGTGCCAGCAGTTTACAGGCCAGGGTTGGGAATTCACCCCTCCACTTT. Residues: CASSLQARVGNSPLHF.

This clone appeared once. The gene calls are TRBV6-1 and TRBJ2-5, with 7 positions matching TRBD1. The J call may be incorrect, as the DNA end agrees better with TRBJ2-7. Germline-derived CDR1 and CDR2 are MNHNS and SASEGT. The CDR3 extends over 12 amino acids. CDR3 nucleotide sequence: TGTGCCAGCACCCAGGGGGTAGACGAGCAGTACTTC. Protein sequence: CASTQGVDEQYF.

A few counts support this clone. The rearrangement joins TRBV6-1 to TRBJ2-3; 11 nucleotides match TRBD1. Germline loops: CDR1 MNHNS, CDR2 SASEGT. V trimming: 7 bases; J trimming: 4 bases; junction bases outside the gene matches: 4. This CDR3 contains 14 residues. CDR3: CASMRGQGADTQYF. The DNA of the CDR3 is TGTGCCAGCATGAGGGGACAGGGGGCAGATACGCAGTATTTT.

The rearrangement uses TRBV6-4 and TRBJ2-1; 8 bases align to TRBD2. The V and J ends lost 7 bases and 5 bases, in that order; junction bases with no gene match: 13. Germline CDR1 reads MRHNA; CDR2 reads SNTAGT. The CDR3 has 16 residues. The CDR3 loop reads CASKKRSSSGDNEQFF. The CDR3, as DNA: TGTGCCAGCAAGAAAAGGTCGAGTAGCGGGGACAATGAGCAGTTCTTC.

The rearrangement joins TRBV19 to TRBJ2-5; unclear D gene. The J call may be faulty, since TRBJ2-7 better matches the DNA end. Germline V gene sequence: CDR1 LNHDA, CDR2 SQIVND (reference sequence). This CDR3 is 15 amino acids long. The chain's CDR3 is CASSTSRSERYEQYF. The CDR3 DNA is TGTGCCAGTAGTACCTCTCGTAGTGAGCGATACGAGCAGTACTTC.

CDR3 sequence reads: CAIRAGTGPTEAFF. CDR3 in DNA: TGTGCCATCAGGGCCGGGACAGGGCCTACTGAAGCTTTCTTT. The chain has TRBV10-3 and TRBJ1-1, with 9 bases that match TRBD1. CDR3 length: 14 amino acids. Losses at the gene ends were 6 bases for V and 5 bases for J; bases not matched to a gene: 7. The germline gives CDR1 ENHRY, CDR2 SYGVKD.

The chain employs TRBV6-1 and TRBJ1-1, with D unclear. CDR1 is MNHNS, CDR2 SASEGT, per germline. The CDR3 runs to 14 residues. Trimming took off 8 bases at V and 7 bases at J, with 20 bases between the two ends. For the CDR3, the DNA is TGTGCCAGCCTCCGTTCGAGGGTGGGTTATGAAGCTTTCTTT. It is translated as CASLRSRVGYEAFF.

This clone was seen a handful of times. The gene calls are TRBV6-5 and TRBJ2-3, with D maybe TRBD2 (6 bases). Trimming stripped 4 bases from V and 5 bases from J, with 13 bases between. This CDR3 is built from 14 residues. CDR1 MNHEY and CDR2 SVGAGI come from the germline V gene. CDR3 nucleotide sequence: TGTGCCAGCAGTTCAAAAGGAGGGCGAGATACGCAGTATTTT. Its protein product is CASSSKGGRDTQYF.

The V and J genes are TRBV9 and TRBJ2-3, with D maybe TRBD2 (5 bases). CDR3 length equals 14 residues. The germline gives CDR1 SGDLS, CDR2 YYNGEE. V was pared by 2 bases and J by 3 bases, with 10 bases between. This CDR3 is CASSVSGPTDTQYF. The CDR3 DNA sequence: TGTGCCAGCAGCGTGAGCGGCCCTACAGATACGCAGTATTTT. The full variable domain, completed using reference TRBV9 and TRBJ2-3, is DSGVTQTPKHLITATGQRVTLRCSPRSGDLSVYWYQQSLDQGLQFLIQYYNGEERAKGNILERFSAQQFPDLHSELNLSSLELGDSALYFCASSVSGPTDTQYFGPGTRLTVL.

This chain uses TRBV30 with TRBJ2-3; no firm D call. Germline CDR1 GTSNPN, CDR2 SVGIG (reference sequence). Trimming took 0 bases from V and 2 from J, leaving 6 bases between them. The CDR3 runs 13 residues. The CDR3, as DNA: TGTGCCTGGAGTGTAGGAGACACAGATACGCAGTATTTT. It yields the protein CAWSVGDTDTQYF.

This clone is a singleton in its sample. The chain combines TRBV29-1 with TRBJ2-1; TRBD2 matches 9 bases. The germline gives CDR1 SQVTM, CDR2 ANQGSEA. V lost 6 bases to trimming and J lost 2 bases; unmatched junction nucleotides: 5. The CDR3 sequence is 14 residues long. The chain's CDR3 is CSVAGTSPYNEQFF. The CDR3 coding sequence is TGCAGCGTAGCCGGGACTAGCCCCTACAATGAGCAGTTCTTC.

V gene TRBV29-1 combines with J gene TRBJ2-7; 7 bases agree with TRBD1. This CDR3 contains 14 residues. CDR1 is SQVTM, CDR2 ANQGSEA, per germline. V was clipped by 6 bases and J by 0 bases; unmatched bases: 8. CDR3 coding DNA: TGCAGCGTACAGGGGTCCCCCCTCTCCTACGAGCAGTACTTC. Translation gives CSVQGSPLSYEQYF.

The chain has TRBV19 and TRBJ2-1, with D unresolved. Trimming left V 1 base short and J 0 bases short, with 7 bases between. The CDR3 length is 15 residues. The germline V gene encodes CDR1 LNHDA and CDR2 SQIVND (reference sequence). CDR3 amino acids: CASSIGLSSYNEQFF. CDR3 bases: TGTGCCAGTAGTATAGGACTGAGCTCCTACAATGAGCAGTTCTTC.

The rearrangement links TRBV9 to TRBJ1-2; 7 nucleotides line up with TRBD1. CDR1 SGDLS and CDR2 YYNGEE come from the germline V gene. The junction had 8 bases not matched to a gene; V was cut back by 4 bases and J by 8 bases. The CDR3 covers 13 residues. CDR3: CASSRDSRRGYTF. CDR3 nucleotides: TGTGCCAGCAGCAGGGACAGTCGACGCGGCTACACCTTC.